The rows below give T cell receptor beta chains drawn from one sample of a study of beta chain features in type 1 diabetes. The assay was immunoSEQ multiplex PCR, and TCRdb's table has in-frame clones only and misses some. The sample has some 640,000 clones, over 13% seen once. Specimen: naive CD4+ T cells from blood. These receptors came from a man younger than 35 with type 1 diabetes. Both conserved end residues are part of each CDR3. The D gene is left open where the match is weak. Part of the rows lack a size; the others show once, few, many or a class for expanded clones.

TRBJ2-2	TRBV30	NA	NA	CAWSVPPRGANTGELFF	TGTGCCTGGAGTGTACCCCCGAGGGGAGCGAACACCGGGGAGCTGTTTTTT
TRBJ1-1	TRBV5-4	few	NA	CASSSTVTTNTEAFF	TGTGCCAGCAGCTCGACAGTGACAACGAACACTGAAGCTTTCTTT
TRBJ2-6	TRBV6-6	few	NA	CASTTGGSGANVLTF	TGTGCCAGCACCACCGGAGGGTCTGGGGCCAACGTCCTGACTTTC
TRBJ2-6	TRBV7-9	many	NA	CASSSTSGANVLTF	TGTGCCAGCAGCTCTACTTCTGGGGCCAACGTCCTGACTTTC
TRBJ1-6	TRBV30	NA	NA	CAWSITTNSPLHF	TGTGCCTGGAGTATAACCACAAATTCACCCCTCCACTTT
TRBJ1-5	TRBV6-5	few	NA	CASTERGGNQPQHF	TGTGCCAGCACCGAGCGGGGGGGCAATCAGCCCCAGCATTTT
TRBJ2-1	TRBV5-4	NA	TRBD2	CASTSTGTSWNEQFF	TGTGCCAGCACATCAACCGGGACTAGCTGGAATGAGCAGTTCTTC
TRBJ2-7	TRBV30	few	NA	CAWKPTGSLLNEQYF	TGTGCCTGGAAGCCGACCGGGTCTCTATTGAACGAGCAGTACTTC
TRBJ2-7	TRBV6-1	NA	NA	CASSERGTYEQYF	TGTGCCAGCAGTGAAAGGGGGACCTACGAGCAGTACTTC
TRBJ2-2	TRBV18	NA	NA	CASSPLSDTGELFF	TGTGCCAGCTCACCACTTTCGGACACCGGGGAGCTGTTTTTT
TRBJ1-1	TRBV2	NA	NA	CASSVLRESNTEAFF	TGTGCCAGCAGTGTGTTGCGGGAGTCGAACACTGAAGCTTTCTTT
TRBJ2-7	TRBV29-1	NA	TRBD2	CSVEVQRENGQYF	TGCAGCGTTGAAGTCCAGCGGGAGAACGGGCAGTACTTC
TRBJ2-5	TRBV2	NA	TRBD2	CASSWSGGSFETQYF	TGTGCCAGCAGTTGGAGCGGGGGCAGTTTCGAGACCCAGTACTTC
TRBJ2-1	TRBV23-1	few	TRBD2	CASSLDVAAGESFF	TGCGCCAGCAGTCTCGATGTTGCCGCGGGAGAATCGTTCTTC
TRBJ1-1	TRBV7-9	NA	NA	CASSPAQRGLNTEAFF	TGTGCCAGCAGCCCCGCCCAGCGGGGGTTGAACACTGAAGCTTTCTTT
TRBJ2-5	TRBV9	NA	NA	CASSVDQRSVETQYF	TGTGCCAGCAGCGTAGATCAGCGGAGCGTGGAGACCCAGTACTTC
TRBJ1-1	TRBV18	few	TRBD1	CASSPDRASEAFF	TGTGCCAGCTCGCCCGACAGGGCTTCTGAAGCTTTCTTT
TRBJ2-1	TRBV7-6	NA	TRBD2	CASSLGGLAHDGVNEQFF	TGTGCCAGCAGCTTAGGCGGACTAGCCCACGATGGAGTCAATGAGCAGTTCTTC
TRBJ1-2	TRBV29-1	NA	NA	CSVKITARYGYTF	TGCAGCGTTAAAATCACGGCACGCTATGGCTACACCTTC
TRBJ2-7	TRBV4-3	NA	TRBD1	CASSQVLRDPGQGTGEQYF	TGCGCCAGCAGCCAAGTCCTTAGGGACCCGGGACAGGGGACTGGCGAGCAGTACTTC
TRBJ2-5	TRBV7-8	few	TRBD2	CASRFTSGDQETQYF	TGTGCCAGCAGGTTCACTAGCGGCGACCAAGAGACCCAGTACTTC
TRBJ2-2	TRBV29-1	NA	NA	CSVKRAGGELFF	TGCAGCGTCAAAAGGGCGGGCGGGGAGCTGTTTTTT
TRBJ2-3	TRBV30	NA	TRBD2	CAWNRGLATDTQYF	TGTGCCTGGAATAGGGGACTAGCGACAGATACGCAGTATTTT
TRBJ2-1	TRBV7-2	NA	TRBD2	CASSRTSDRVNEQFF	TGTGCCAGCAGCCGAACTAGCGATCGAGTCAATGAGCAGTTCTTC
TRBJ1-2	TRBV5-1	NA	NA	CASSLDVTGFYGYTF	TGCGCCAGCAGCTTGGATGTGACAGGATTCTATGGCTACACCTTC
TRBJ2-5	TRBV7-9	few	NA	CASSPPSWEFQETQYF	TGTGCCAGCAGCCCCCCTTCTTGGGAGTTCCAAGAGACCCAGTACTTC
TRBJ1-5	TRBV7-2	few	TRBD1	CASSLVVTGGNQPQHF	TGTGCCAGCAGCTTAGTAGTGACAGGGGGCAATCAGCCCCAGCATTTT
TRBJ2-7	TRBV2	NA	NA	CASTGSYEQYF	TGTGCCAGCACTGGGTCCTACGAGCAGTACTTC
TRBJ2-5	TRBV7-9	NA	NA	CASSYAGLMETQYF	TGTGCCAGCAGCTACGCGGGGCTTATGGAGACCCAGTACTTC
TRBJ2-1	TRBV6-5	NA	TRBD2	CASSYRVRLAEVEQFF	TGTGCCAGCAGTTACCGGGTGCGACTAGCGGAGGTAGAGCAGTTCTTC
TRBJ2-2	TRBV7-2	NA	TRBD2	CASSLGPSGATGELFF	TGTGCCAGCAGCTTAGGTCCTAGCGGGGCCACCGGGGAGCTGTTTTTT
TRBJ2-1	TRBV9	few	TRBD1	CASSKGGQGTYNEQFF	TGTGCCAGCAGCAAAGGGGGACAGGGGACATACAATGAGCAGTTCTTC
TRBJ2-6	TRBV13	few	NA	CASSLGRKGANVLTF	TGTGCCAGCAGCTTAGGCCGGAAAGGGGCCAACGTCCTGACTTTC
TRBJ2-5	TRBV18	NA	NA	CASSVAGAEETQYF	TGTGCCAGCTCAGTGGCGGGGGCGGAAGAGACCCAGTACTTC
TRBJ2-5	TRBV7-9	few	NA	CASSLVGATYQETQYF	TGTGCCAGCAGCTTGGTGGGGGCCACGTACCAAGAGACCCAGTACTTC
TRBJ1-2	TRBV5-1	NA	TRBD1	CASSFGEQGIYGYTF	TGCGCCAGCAGCTTCGGTGAACAGGGGATATACGGCTACACCTTC
TRBJ1-3	TRBV7-2	NA	NA	CASSLFGSGNTIYF	TGTGCCAGCAGCTTATTCGGATCGGGAAACACCATATATTTT
TRBJ2-5	TRBV30	NA	NA	CAWSRDSKETQYF	TGTGCCTGGAGCCGCGACAGTAAAGAGACCCAGTACTTC
TRBJ2-7	TRBV18	few	NA	CASSPYRIHEQYF	TGTGCCAGCTCACCGTACCGTATCCACGAGCAGTACTTC